Each of the 20 T cell receptor beta chains below was sequenced from the same sample in a study of OX40 agonist ivuxolimab in advanced cancers. Libraries came from the immunoSEQ multiplex PCR assay. TCRdb's version of the immuneACCESS table is confined to in-frame rearrangements and falls short of the full clone set. An unresolved V gene accounts for under half of the shortfall where checked; the remainder is of unknown origin. The sample table holds under 20,000 clones, of which around 80% were seen once. Under 2.5% of the sample belongs to the ten largest clones. Sequencing was performed on CD4+ or CD8+ T cells sorted from blood, taken in a trial of the OX40 agonist ivuxolimab. All receptors derive from an adult with an advanced solid tumor such as melanoma, head and neck, liver or kidney cancer.

The rearrangement uses TRBV18 and TRBJ2-7; the D gene is possibly TRBD1 (5 bases). Germline loops: CDR1 KGHSH, CDR2 LQKENI. This CDR3 is built from 13 residues. The V and J ends lost 6 bases and 3 bases respectively, with 12 bases between them. CDR3 residues: CASSRDRSYEQYF. The CDR3 DNA follows: TGTGCCAGCTCCCGCGACAGAAGCTACGAGCAGTACTTC.

The V and J genes are TRBV7-2 and TRBJ2-4; tentatively, D is TRBD2 (5 bases). Germline loops: CDR1 SGHTA, CDR2 FQGNSA. V lost 5 bases and J lost 0, with 8 bases in between. This CDR3 spans 14 amino acids. CDR3 region: CASSPGLAKNIQYF. DNA for the CDR3: TGTGCCAGCAGCCCCGGACTAGCCAAAAACATTCAGTACTTC.

V usage is TRBV9 and J usage is TRBJ2-4, with D tentatively TRBD1 (5 bases). CDR1 and CDR2 (germline): SGDLS, YYNGEE. The CDR3 length is 14 residues. Trimming removed 0 bases at V and 4 bases at J, with 8 bases between. CDR3 nucleotide sequence: TGTGCCAGCAGCGTAGATCCAGGGAAAAACATTCAGTACTTC. It specifies CASSVDPGKNIQYF.

The genes are TRBV7-9 and TRBJ2-3, with 9 bases that match TRBD1. Germline lookup yields CDR1 SEHNR and CDR2 FQNEAQ (reference sequence). The CDR3 runs to 16 residues. After removal of 5 bases from V and 7 bases from J, the junction contained 13 bases not matched to a gene. The CDR3 DNA reads TGTGCCAGCAGCCCAGCCGGGGGACAGGGCGCGTATACGCAGTATTTT. Amino acid sequence: CASSPAGGQGAYTQYF.

This clone was detected a few times. CDR3 region: CASRSLGEKYYGYTF. Written as DNA, the CDR3 is TGTGCCAGCAGATCATTAGGGGAAAAATACTATGGCTACACCTTC. V and J are TRBV27 and TRBJ1-2, with a possible D match to TRBD1 (5 bases). V gave up 6 bases and J gave up 3 bases, with 17 bases separating them. CDR3 size: 15 residues. Per the germline V gene, CDR1 is MNHEY and CDR2 is SMNVEV (reference sequence).

J is TRBJ1-5 and V is TRBV5-5; no reliable D call. The length of the CDR3 is 13 residues. With 1 base removed from V and 9 bases from J, the gap between germline ends came to 11 bases. Germline V gene lookup returns CDR1 SGHKS and CDR2 YYEKEE (reference sequence). CDR3 loop: CASSLKAAAPQHF. The CDR3 bases are TGTGCCAGCAGCTTGAAGGCGGCGGCGCCCCAGCATTTT.

This clone showed up just a few times. V and J are TRBV2 and TRBJ2-6; D possibly matches TRBD1 or TRBD2 (5 bases each). Germline V CDR1 and CDR2: SNHLY, FYNNEI. V was cut by 0 bases and J by 0 bases, with 18 bases left in between. The CDR3 is 20 residues long. The CDR3 DNA is TGTGCCAGCAGTGAAGCCCTAACCGGGGCATTGAGCTCTGGGGCCAACGTCCTGACTTTC. It encodes CASSEALTGALSSGANVLTF.

Only one count was recorded for this clone. The chain couples TRBV19 to TRBJ1-5; no clear D. Looked up from germline, CDR1 is LNHDA and CDR2 is SQIVND (reference sequence). V lost 3 bases, J lost 0 bases, and 6 bases lay in between. The CDR3 runs to 14 residues. The CDR3 loop is CASSMLGSNQPQHF. The CDR3 coding sequence is TGTGCCAGTAGTATGCTGGGTAGCAATCAGCCCCAGCATTTT.

There are a few counts of this clone. The J gene is TRBJ1-1, the V gene TRBV7-9; unclear D gene. The CDR3 sequence is 12 residues long. CDR1 and CDR2 (germline): SEHNR, FQNEAQ (reference sequence). Trimming shortened V by 5 bases and J by 1 base, and 5 bases separated the two germline ends. The CDR3 spells CASSRQNTEAFF. For the CDR3, the DNA is TGTGCCAGCAGCCGCCAGAACACTGAAGCTTTCTTT.

J is TRBJ2-5 and V is TRBV15; TRBD2 aligns across 7 bases. Germline V gene lookup returns CDR1 LNHNV and CDR2 YYDKDF (reference sequence). Trimming took 3 bases from V and 5 from J; bases not matched to a gene: 3. This CDR3 is built from 13 residues. CDR3 protein: CATSRDGRETQYF. Written as DNA, the CDR3 is TGTGCCACCAGCAGGGACGGGAGGGAGACCCAGTACTTC.

The genes are TRBV5-6 and TRBJ2-5, with D perhaps TRBD1 (5 bases). V was shortened by 2 bases and J by 1 base, with 9 bases between the two germline ends. Germline V CDR1 and CDR2: SGHDT, YYEEEE. This CDR3 has 14 residues. CDR3 coding DNA: TGTGCCAGCAGCTTACCGCAGGGCCAAGAGACCCAGTACTTC. This gives the protein CASSLPQGQETQYF.

In its sample, this clone was seen a few times. V usage is TRBV7-2 and J usage is TRBJ2-7, with D possibly TRBD2 on 5 matching bases. This CDR3 region has 15 residues. CDR1 is SGHTA and CDR2 is FQGNSA in the germline V gene. The V end lost 6 bases, the J end lost 1 base, and 16 bases lay between the germline ends. CDR3: CASRPAAAKSYEQYF. The CDR3 region has the DNA TGTGCCAGCAGACCAGCGGCAGCCAAATCCTACGAGCAGTACTTC.

In this sample, this clone turned up a few times. The chain is built from TRBV28 and TRBJ1-5; 7 nucleotides line up with TRBD1. The V gene end was trimmed by 4 bases and the J gene end by 6 bases; junction bases not matched to a gene: 15. CDR1 and CDR2 (germline): MDHEN, SYDVKM. The CDR3 spans 17 residues. CDR3 sequence reads: CASSSSFRGRSGQPQHF. The CDR3 bases are TGTGCCAGCAGTTCGTCCTTTAGGGGGCGCAGTGGTCAGCCCCAGCATTTT.

This clone was detected once. The chain couples TRBV10-2 to TRBJ2-1; 10 bases agree with TRBD2. Trimming took 5 bases from V and 1 from J; bases not matched to a gene: 2. In germline, CDR1 is WSHSY, CDR2 SAAADI. There are 15 residues in the CDR3. In DNA, the CDR3 is TGCGCCAGCAGTCTAGCGGGGGTTTCCTACAATGAGCAGTTCTTC. Its protein product is CASSLAGVSYNEQFF.

The DNA for the CDR3 is TGTGCCAGCAGCCCCCAGACTAGCGGGTACGAGCAGTACTTC. Amino acid sequence: CASSPQTSGYEQYF. The V call is TRBV9, the J call TRBJ2-7, with 10 bases matching TRBD2. The germline CDR1 and CDR2 sequences are SGDLS and YYNGEE. The V segment lost 4 bases and the J segment 4 bases; nucleotides outside the gene matches: 5. The CDR3 consists of 14 residues.

The rearrangement uses TRBV5-6 and TRBJ1-1; D is unresolved. Germline-derived CDR1 and CDR2 are SGHDT and YYEEEE. Trimming stripped 1 base from V and 7 bases from J, with 8 bases between. This CDR3 spans 12 amino acids. CDR3 sequence reads: CASSLSPNEAFF. In nucleotides, the CDR3 is TGTGCCAGCAGCTTGTCTCCAAATGAAGCTTTCTTT.

The chain joins TRBV7-2 to TRBJ2-3; D not certain. Trimming pared 0 bases from V and 6 bases from J, leaving 7 bases between. The CDR3 has 13 residues. Germline V CDR1 and CDR2: SGHTA, FQGNSA. The CDR3: CASSLAFGDTQYF. The CDR3 DNA reads as TGTGCCAGCAGCTTAGCTTTTGGGGATACGCAGTATTTT.

As to this clone: A read error may produce the germline difference seen at one junction end. The gene calls are TRBV11-3 and TRBJ2-2; perhaps TRBD2 as D (5 bases). CDR1 and CDR2 from the germline V gene are SGHNT and YENEEA. This CDR3 has 14 residues. The chain's CDR3 is CASTPPGNTGKLFF. In DNA, the CDR3 is TGTGCCAGCACCCCCCCCGGTAACACCGGGAAGCTGTTTTTT.

The genes are TRBV11-2 and TRBJ1-6; D is undetermined. The V and J ends lost 1 base and 5 bases respectively, with 9 bases between them. Germline CDR1 and CDR2: SGHAT and FQNNGV. There are 15 residues in the CDR3. This chain's CDR3 is CASSLVSGNNSPLHF. CDR3 bases: TGTGCCAGCAGCTTAGTATCTGGGAATAATTCACCCCTCCACTTT.

The chain uses TRBV28 and TRBJ2-7, with D maybe TRBD2 (5 bases). CDR1 and CDR2 from the germline V gene are MDHEN and SYDVKM. Trimming took off 2 bases at V and 1 base at J, with 12 bases between the two ends. This CDR3 contains 15 residues. The CDR3 here is CASSLSPTGSYEQYF. In DNA, the CDR3 is TGTGCCAGCAGTTTAAGCCCGACGGGATCCTACGAGCAGTACTTC.